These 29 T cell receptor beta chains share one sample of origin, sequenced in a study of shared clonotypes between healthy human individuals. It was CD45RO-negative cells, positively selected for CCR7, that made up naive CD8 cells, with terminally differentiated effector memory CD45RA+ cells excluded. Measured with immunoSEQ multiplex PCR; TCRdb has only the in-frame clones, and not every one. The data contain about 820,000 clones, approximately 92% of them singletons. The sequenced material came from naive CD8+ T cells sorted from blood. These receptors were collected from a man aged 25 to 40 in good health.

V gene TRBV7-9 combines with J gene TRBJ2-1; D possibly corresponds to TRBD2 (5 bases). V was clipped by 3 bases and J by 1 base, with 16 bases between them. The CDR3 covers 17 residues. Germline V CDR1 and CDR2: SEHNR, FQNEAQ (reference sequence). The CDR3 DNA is TGTGCCAGCAGCTTTTTGTCGGGGAAGCGGTCCTACAATGAGCAGTTCTTC. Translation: CASSFLSGKRSYNEQFF.

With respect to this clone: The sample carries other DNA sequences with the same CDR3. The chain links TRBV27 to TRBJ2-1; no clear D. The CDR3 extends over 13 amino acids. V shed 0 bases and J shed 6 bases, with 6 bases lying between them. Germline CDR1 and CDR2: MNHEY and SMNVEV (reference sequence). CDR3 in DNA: TGTGCCAGCAGTTTATCCGGACGCAATGAGCAGTTCTTC. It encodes CASSLSGRNEQFF.

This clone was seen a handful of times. The CDR3 DNA reads TGTGCCAGCAGTTTGTCTGGGACAGACGAGCAGTACTTC. Its protein is CASSLSGTDEQYF. The chain couples TRBV28 to TRBJ2-7; 7 bases map to TRBD1. J was trimmed by 5 bases and V by 3 bases; bases with no gene match: 4. Germline V lookup: CDR1 MDHEN, CDR2 SYDVKM. The CDR3 sequence is 13 residues long.

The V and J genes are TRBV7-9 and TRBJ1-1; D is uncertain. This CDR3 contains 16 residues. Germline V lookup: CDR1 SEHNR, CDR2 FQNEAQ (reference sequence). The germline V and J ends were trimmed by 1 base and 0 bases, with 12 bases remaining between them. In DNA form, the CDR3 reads TGTGCCAGCAGCTTAGGTGGCAGACTAATGAACACTGAAGCTTTCTTT. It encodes CASSLGGRLMNTEAFF.

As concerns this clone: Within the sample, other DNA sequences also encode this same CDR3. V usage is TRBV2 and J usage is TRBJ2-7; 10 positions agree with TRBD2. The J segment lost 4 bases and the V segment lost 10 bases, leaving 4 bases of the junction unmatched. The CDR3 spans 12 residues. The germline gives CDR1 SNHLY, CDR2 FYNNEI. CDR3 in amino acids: CAIRTSGYEQYF. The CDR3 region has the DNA TGTGCCATACGGACTAGCGGATACGAGCAGTACTTC.

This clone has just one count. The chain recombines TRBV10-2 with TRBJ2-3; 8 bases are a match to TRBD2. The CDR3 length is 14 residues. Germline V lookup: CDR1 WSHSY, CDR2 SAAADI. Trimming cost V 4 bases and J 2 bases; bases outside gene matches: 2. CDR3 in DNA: TGCGCCAGCAGTGCTAGCGGGTACACAGATACGCAGTATTTT. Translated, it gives CASSASGYTDTQYF.

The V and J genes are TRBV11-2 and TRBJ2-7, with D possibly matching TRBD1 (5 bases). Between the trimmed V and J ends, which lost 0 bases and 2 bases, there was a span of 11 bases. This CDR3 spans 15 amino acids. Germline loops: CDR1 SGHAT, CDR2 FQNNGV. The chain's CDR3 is CASSLDLGAAYEQYF. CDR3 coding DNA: TGTGCCAGCAGCTTAGATCTAGGGGCCGCCTACGAGCAGTACTTC.

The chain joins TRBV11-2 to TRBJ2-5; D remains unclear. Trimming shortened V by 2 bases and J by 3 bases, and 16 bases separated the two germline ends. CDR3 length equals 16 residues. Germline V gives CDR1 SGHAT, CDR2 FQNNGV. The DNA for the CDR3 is TGTGCCAGCAGCTTACCCCCCGATGGTACTGAAGAGACCCAGTACTTC. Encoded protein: CASSLPPDGTEETQYF. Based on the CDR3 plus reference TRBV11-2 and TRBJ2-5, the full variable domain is EAGVAQSPRYKIIEKRQSVAFWCNPISGHATLYWYQQILGQGPKLLIQFQNNGVVDDSQLPKDRFSAERLKGVDSTLKIQPAKLEDSAVYLCASSLPPDGTEETQYFGPGTRLLVL.

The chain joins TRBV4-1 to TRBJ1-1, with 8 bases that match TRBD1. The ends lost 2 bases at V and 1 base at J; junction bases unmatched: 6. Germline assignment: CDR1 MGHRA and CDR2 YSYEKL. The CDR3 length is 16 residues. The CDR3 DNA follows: TGCGCCAGCAGCCAATTTCGGGGGACAGGGAACACTGAAGCTTTCTTT. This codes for CASSQFRGTGNTEAFF.

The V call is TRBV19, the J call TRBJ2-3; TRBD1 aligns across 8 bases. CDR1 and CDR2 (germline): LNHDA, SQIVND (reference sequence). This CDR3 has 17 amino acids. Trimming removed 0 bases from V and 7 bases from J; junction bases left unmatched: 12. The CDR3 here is CASSIETDRAVGNTQYF. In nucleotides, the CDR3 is TGTGCCAGTAGTATAGAGACGGACAGGGCCGTAGGAAATACGCAGTATTTT.

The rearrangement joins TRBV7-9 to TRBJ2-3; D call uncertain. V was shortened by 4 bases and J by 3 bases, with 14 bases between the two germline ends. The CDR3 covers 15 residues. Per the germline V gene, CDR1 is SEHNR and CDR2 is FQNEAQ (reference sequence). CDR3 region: CASSWDFLSTDTQYF. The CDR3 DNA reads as TGTGCCAGCAGCTGGGATTTCCTCTCAACAGATACGCAGTATTTT.

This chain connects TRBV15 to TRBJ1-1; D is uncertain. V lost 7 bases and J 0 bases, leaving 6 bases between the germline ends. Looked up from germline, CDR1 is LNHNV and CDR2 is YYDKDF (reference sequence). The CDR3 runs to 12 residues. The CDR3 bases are TGTGCCACCACCGCAGTGAACACTGAAGCTTTCTTT. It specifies CATTAVNTEAFF.

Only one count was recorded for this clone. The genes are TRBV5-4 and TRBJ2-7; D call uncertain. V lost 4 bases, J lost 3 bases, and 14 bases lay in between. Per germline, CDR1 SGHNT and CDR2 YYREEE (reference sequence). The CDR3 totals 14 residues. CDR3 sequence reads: CASSRLGQNYEQYF. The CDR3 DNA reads TGTGCCAGCAGCAGATTGGGTCAGAACTACGAGCAGTACTTC.

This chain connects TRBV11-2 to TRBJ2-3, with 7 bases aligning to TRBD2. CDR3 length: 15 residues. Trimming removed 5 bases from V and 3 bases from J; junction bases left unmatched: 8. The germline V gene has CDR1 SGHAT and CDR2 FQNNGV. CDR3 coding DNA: TGTGCCAGCAGCGTCCGCGGGAGTTTAACAGATACGCAGTATTTT. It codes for CASSVRGSLTDTQYF.

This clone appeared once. This CDR3 reads CASSPGFANYEQYF. Here the CDR3 DNA reads TGTGCCAGCAGCCCAGGTTTCGCGAACTACGAGCAGTACTTC. The chain joins TRBV27 to TRBJ2-7; unclear D gene. Trimming took 6 bases from V and 3 from J, leaving 15 bases between them. This CDR3 has 14 amino acids. Per the germline V gene, CDR1 is MNHEY and CDR2 is SMNVEV (reference sequence).

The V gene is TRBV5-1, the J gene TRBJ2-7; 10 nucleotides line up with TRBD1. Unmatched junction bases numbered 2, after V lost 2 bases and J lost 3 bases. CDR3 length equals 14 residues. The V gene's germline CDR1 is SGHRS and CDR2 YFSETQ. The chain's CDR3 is CASSFRDRGYEQYF. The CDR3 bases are TGCGCCAGCAGCTTCCGGGACAGGGGCTACGAGCAGTACTTC.

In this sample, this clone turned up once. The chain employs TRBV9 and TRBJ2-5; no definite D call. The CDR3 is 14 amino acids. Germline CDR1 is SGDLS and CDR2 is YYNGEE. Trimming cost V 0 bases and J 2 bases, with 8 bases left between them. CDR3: CASSVDVRQETQYF. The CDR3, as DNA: TGTGCCAGCAGCGTAGATGTTCGACAAGAGACCCAGTACTTC. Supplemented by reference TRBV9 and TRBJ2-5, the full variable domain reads DSGVTQTPKHLITATGQRVTLRCSPRSGDLSVYWYQQSLDQGLQFLIQYYNGEERAKGNILERFSAQQFPDLHSELNLSSLELGDSALYFCASSVDVRQETQYFGPGTRLLVL.

CDR3 loop: CATSRDLGLAGGPGQETQYF. The CDR3 DNA reads as TGTGCCACCAGCAGAGATTTGGGACTAGCGGGAGGGCCTGGACAAGAGACCCAGTACTTC. The chain uses TRBV15 and TRBJ2-5, with 16 bases that match TRBD2. Trimming removed 0 bases from V and 2 bases from J; junction bases left unmatched: 9. This CDR3 contains 20 residues. Germline loops: CDR1 LNHNV, CDR2 YYDKDF (reference sequence).

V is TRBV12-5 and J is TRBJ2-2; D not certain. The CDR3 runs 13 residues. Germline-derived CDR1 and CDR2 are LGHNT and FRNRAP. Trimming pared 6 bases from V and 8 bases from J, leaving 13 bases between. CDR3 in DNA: TGTGCTAGTGGCTTGACTGTTGGTGGGGAGCTGTTTTTT. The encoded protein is CASGLTVGGELFF.

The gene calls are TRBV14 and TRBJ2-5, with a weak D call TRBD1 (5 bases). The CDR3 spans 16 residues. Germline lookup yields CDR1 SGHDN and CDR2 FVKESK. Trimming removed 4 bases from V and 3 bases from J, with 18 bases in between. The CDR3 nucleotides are TGTGCCAGCAGCCTCCTCCCGGATGGGGCGGAAGAGACCCAGTACTTC. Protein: CASSLLPDGAEETQYF. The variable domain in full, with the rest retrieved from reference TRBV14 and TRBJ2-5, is EAGVTQFPSHSVIEKGQTVTLRCDPISGHDNLYWYRRVMGKEIKFLLHFVKESKQDESGMPNNRFLAERTGGTYSTLKVQPAELEDSGVYFCASSLLPDGAEETQYFGPGTRLLVL.

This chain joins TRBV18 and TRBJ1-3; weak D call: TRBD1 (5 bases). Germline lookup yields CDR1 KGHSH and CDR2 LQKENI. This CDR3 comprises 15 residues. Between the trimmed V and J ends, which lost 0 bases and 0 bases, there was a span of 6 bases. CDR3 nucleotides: TGTGCCAGCTCACCACCAAGGGGCTCTGGAAACACCATATATTTT. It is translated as CASSPPRGSGNTIYF.

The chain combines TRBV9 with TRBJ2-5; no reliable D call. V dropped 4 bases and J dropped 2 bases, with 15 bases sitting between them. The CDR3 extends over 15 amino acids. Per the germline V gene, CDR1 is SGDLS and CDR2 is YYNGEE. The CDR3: CASSSARTSQETQYF. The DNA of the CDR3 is TGTGCCAGCAGCAGCGCCCGGACCTCACAAGAGACCCAGTACTTC.

The CDR3 DNA reads TGTGCCAGCAGTTCCGGGACTTTGGGCGGTGACGAGCAGTACTTC. Translation: CASSSGTLGGDEQYF. The chain is built from TRBV7-9 and TRBJ2-7; TRBD2 might be the D (6 bases). Germline values: CDR1 SEHNR, CDR2 FQNEAQ (reference sequence). CDR3 length equals 15 residues. V was shortened by 6 bases and J by 5 bases, with 20 bases between the two germline ends.

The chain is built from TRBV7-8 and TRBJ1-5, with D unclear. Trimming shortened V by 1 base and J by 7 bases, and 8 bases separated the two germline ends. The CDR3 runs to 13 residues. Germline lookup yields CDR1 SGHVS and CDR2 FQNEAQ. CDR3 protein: CASSLGIGQPQHF. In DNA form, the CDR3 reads TGTGCCAGCAGCTTAGGGATTGGGCAGCCCCAGCATTTT.

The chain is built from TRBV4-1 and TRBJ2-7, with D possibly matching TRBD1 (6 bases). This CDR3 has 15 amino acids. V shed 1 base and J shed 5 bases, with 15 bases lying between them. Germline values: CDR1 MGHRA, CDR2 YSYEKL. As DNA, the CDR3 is TGCGCCAGCAGCCAAGTAGACCCAGGGGATGACGAGCAGTACTTC. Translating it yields CASSQVDPGDDEQYF.

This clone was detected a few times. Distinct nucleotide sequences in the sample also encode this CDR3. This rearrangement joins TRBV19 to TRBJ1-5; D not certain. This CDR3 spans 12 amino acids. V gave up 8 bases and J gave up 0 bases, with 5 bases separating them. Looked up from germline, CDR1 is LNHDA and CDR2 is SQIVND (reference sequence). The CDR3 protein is CASSFSNQPQHF. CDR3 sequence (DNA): TGTGCCAGTTCATTTAGCAATCAGCCCCAGCATTTT. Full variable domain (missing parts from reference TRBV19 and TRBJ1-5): DGGITQSPKYLFRKEGQNVTLSCEQNLNHDAMYWYRQDPGQGLRLIYYSQIVNDFQKGDIAEGYSVSREKKESFPLTVTSAQKNPTAFYLCASSFSNQPQHFGDGTRLSIL.

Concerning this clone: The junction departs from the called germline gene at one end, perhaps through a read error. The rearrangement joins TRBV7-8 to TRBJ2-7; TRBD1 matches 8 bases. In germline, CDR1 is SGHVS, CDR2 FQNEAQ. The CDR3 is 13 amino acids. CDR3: CASSLHPGTGGDF. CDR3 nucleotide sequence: TGTGCCAGCAGCTTACACCCCGGGACAGGAGGAGACTTC.

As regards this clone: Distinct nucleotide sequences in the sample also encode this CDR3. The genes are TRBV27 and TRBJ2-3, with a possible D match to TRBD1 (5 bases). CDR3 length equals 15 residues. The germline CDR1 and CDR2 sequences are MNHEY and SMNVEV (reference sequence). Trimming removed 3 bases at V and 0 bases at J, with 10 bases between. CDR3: CASSLVGASTDTQYF. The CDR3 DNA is TGTGCCAGCAGTTTGGTAGGGGCTAGCACAGATACGCAGTATTTT.

CDR3 bases: TGTGCCACAAACCCGAGTCCGACAGGGGGAAATCAGCCCCAGCATTTT. It is translated as CATNPSPTGGNQPQHF. This rearrangement joins TRBV10-3 to TRBJ1-5; 9 bases map to TRBD1. J was trimmed by 4 bases and V by 10 bases; bases with no gene match: 14. The CDR3 covers 16 residues. Germline values: CDR1 ENHRY, CDR2 SYGVKD.